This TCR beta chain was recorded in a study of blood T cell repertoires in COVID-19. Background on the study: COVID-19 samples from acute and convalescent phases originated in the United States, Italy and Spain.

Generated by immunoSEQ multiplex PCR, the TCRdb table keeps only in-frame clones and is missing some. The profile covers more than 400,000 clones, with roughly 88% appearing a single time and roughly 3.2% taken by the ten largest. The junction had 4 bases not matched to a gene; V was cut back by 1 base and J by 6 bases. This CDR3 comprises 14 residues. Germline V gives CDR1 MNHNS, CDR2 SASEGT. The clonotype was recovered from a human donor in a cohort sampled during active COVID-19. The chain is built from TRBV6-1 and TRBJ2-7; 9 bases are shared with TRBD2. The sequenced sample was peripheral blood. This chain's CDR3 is CASSEVSGSFEQYF. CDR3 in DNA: TGTGCCAGCAGTGAAGTTAGCGGGAGTTTCGAGCAGTACTTC.